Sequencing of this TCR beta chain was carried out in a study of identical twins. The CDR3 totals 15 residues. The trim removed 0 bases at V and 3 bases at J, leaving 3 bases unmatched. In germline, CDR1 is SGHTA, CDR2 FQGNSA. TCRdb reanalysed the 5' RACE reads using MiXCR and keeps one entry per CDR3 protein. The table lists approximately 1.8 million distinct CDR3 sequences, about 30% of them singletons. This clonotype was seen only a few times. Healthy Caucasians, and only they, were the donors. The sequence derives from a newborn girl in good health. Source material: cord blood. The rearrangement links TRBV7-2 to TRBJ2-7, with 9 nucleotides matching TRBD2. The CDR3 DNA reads TGTGCCAGCAGCTTAGCCGGACTAGCGCGCTACGAGCAGTACTTC. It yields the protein CASSLAGLARYEQYF.